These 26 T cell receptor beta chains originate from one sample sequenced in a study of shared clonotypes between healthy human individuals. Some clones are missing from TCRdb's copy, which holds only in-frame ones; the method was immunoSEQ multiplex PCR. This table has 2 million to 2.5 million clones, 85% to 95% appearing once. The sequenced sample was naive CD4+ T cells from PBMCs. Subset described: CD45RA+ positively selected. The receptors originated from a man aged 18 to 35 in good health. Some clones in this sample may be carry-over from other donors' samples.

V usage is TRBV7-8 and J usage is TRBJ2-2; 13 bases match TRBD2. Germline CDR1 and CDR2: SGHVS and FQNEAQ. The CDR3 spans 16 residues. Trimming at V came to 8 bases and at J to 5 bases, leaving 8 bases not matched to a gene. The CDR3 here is CASGGLAGVFTGELFF. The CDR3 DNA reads TGTGCCAGCGGAGGACTAGCGGGAGTTTTTACCGGGGAGCTGTTTTTT.

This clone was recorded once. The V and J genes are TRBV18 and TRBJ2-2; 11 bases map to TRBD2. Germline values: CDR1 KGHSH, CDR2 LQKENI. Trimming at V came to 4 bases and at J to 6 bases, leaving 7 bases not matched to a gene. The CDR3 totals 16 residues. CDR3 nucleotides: TGTGCCAGCTCACAAGGGACTAGCGGAGATCCCGGGGAGCTGTTTTTT. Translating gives CASSQGTSGDPGELFF.

The CDR3 nucleotides read TGTGCCAGCAGCTCCCTTAGTTGGGGACAGGGTGAAAAACTGTTTTTT. Residues: CASSSLSWGQGEKLFF. The V gene is TRBV7-9, the J gene TRBJ1-4; 9 bases agree with TRBD1. V dropped 4 bases and J dropped 7; count of bases not matched to a gene: 10. The CDR3 has 16 amino acids. Looked up from germline, CDR1 is SEHNR and CDR2 is FQNEAQ (reference sequence).

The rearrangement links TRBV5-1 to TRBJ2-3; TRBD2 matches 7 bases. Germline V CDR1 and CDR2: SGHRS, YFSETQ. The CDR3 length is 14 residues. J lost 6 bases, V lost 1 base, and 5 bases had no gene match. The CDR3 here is CASSLSRGEDTQYF. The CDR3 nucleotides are TGCGCCAGCAGCTTGTCTCGGGGGGAGGATACGCAGTATTTT.

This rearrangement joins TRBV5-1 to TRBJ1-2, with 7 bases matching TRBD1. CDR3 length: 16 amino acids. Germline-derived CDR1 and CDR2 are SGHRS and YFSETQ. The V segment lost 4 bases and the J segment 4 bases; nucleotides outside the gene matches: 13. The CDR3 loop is CASSALQGTSGYGYTF. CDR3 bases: TGCGCCAGCAGCGCTCTACAGGGGACGTCTGGCTATGGCTACACCTTC.

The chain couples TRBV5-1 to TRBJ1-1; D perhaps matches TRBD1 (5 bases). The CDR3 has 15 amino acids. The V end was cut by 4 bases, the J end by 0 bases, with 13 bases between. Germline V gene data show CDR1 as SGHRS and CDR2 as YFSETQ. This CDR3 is CASSPRAAMNTEAFF. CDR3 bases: TGCGCCAGCAGCCCCAGGGCGGCTATGAACACTGAAGCTTTCTTT.

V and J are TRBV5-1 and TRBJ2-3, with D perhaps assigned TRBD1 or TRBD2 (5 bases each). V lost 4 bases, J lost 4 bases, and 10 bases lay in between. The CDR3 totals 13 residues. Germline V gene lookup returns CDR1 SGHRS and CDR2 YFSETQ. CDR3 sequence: CASSPVGADTQYF. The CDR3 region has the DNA TGCGCCAGCAGCCCGGTGGGGGCAGATACGCAGTATTTT.

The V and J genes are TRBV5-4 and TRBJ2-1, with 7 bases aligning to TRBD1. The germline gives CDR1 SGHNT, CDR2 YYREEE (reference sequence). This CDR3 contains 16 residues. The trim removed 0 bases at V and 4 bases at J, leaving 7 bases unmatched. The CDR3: CASSLAPGQQYNEQFF. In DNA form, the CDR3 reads TGTGCCAGCAGCTTGGCTCCGGGACAGCAATACAATGAGCAGTTCTTC.

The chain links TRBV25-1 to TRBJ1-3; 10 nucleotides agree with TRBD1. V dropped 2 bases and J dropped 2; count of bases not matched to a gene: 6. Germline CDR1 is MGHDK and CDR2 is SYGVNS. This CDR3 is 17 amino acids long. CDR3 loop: CASSEPRQGATGNTIYF. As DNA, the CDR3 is TGTGCCAGCAGTGAACCTCGACAGGGGGCCACTGGAAACACCATATATTTT.

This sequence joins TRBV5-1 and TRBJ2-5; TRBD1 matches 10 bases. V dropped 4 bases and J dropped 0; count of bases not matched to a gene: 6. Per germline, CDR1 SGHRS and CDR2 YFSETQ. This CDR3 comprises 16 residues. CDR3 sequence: CASSLRTGGYQETQYF. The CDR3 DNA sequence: TGCGCCAGCAGCCTCCGGACAGGGGGATACCAAGAGACCCAGTACTTC.

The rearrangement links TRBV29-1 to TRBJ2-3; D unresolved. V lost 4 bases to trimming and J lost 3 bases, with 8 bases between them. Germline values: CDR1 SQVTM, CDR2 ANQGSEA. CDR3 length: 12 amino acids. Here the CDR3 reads CSVVVGTDTQYF. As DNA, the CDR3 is TGCAGCGTTGTTGTTGGTACAGATACGCAGTATTTT.

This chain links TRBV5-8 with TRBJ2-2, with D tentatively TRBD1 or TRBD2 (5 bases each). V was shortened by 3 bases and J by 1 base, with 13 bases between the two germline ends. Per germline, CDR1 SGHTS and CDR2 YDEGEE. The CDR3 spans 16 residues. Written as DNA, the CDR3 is TGTGCCAGCAGCTCCACCGGGACCCAGAACACCGGGGAGCTGTTTTTT. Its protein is CASSSTGTQNTGELFF.

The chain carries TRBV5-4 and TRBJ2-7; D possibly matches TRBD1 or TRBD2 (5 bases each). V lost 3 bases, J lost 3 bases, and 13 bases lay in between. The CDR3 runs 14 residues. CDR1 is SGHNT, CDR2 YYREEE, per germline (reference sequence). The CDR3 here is CASSSQRGYYEQYF. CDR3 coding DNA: TGTGCCAGCAGCTCTCAACGGGGCTACTACGAGCAGTACTTC.

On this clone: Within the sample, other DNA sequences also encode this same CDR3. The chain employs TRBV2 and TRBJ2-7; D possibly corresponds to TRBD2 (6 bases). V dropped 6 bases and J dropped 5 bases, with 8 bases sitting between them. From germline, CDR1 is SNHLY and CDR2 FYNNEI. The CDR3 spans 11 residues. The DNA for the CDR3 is TGTGCCAGCAGGACGGGGGACGAGCAGTACTTC. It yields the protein CASRTGDEQYF.

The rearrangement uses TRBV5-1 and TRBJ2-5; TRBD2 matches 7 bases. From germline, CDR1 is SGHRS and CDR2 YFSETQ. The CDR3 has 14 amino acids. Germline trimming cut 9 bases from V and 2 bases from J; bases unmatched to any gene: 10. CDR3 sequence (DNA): TGCGCCACCAATGACGCGGGAGTACAAGAGACCCAGTACTTC. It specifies CATNDAGVQETQYF.

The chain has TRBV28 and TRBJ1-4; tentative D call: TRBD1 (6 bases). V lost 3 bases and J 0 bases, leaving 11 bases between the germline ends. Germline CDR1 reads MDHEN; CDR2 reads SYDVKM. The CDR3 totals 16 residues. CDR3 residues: CASSFGGAATNEKLFF. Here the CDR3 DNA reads TGTGCCAGCAGTTTTGGGGGGGCGGCAACTAATGAAAAACTGTTTTTT.

The CDR3 DNA reads as TGTGCCACCAGCTGGGGCCCCGGGAGATCTAATGAAAAACTGTTTTTT. Amino acid sequence: CATSWGPGRSNEKLFF. The V and J genes are TRBV15 and TRBJ1-4; maybe TRBD1 (5 bases). The CDR3 consists of 16 residues. The V and J ends lost 5 bases and 3 bases respectively, with 16 bases between them. The germline V gene encodes CDR1 LNHNV and CDR2 YYDKDF (reference sequence).

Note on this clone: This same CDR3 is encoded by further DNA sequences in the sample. CDR3 bases: TGTGCCAGCAGCTTAGATTTTGGGAACACTGAAGCTTTCTTT. This translates into CASSLDFGNTEAFF. This chain joins TRBV7-2 and TRBJ1-1; no definite D call. The germline CDR1 and CDR2 sequences are SGHTA and FQGNSA. V was clipped by 1 base and J by 1 base, with 7 bases between them. This CDR3 is 14 amino acids long.

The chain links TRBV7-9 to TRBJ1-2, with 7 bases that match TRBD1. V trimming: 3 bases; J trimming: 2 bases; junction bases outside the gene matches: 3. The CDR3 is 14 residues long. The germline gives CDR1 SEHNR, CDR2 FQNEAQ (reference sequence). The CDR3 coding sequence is TGTGCCAGCAGCTTTCAGGGGGGAAACTATGGCTACACCTTC. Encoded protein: CASSFQGGNYGYTF.

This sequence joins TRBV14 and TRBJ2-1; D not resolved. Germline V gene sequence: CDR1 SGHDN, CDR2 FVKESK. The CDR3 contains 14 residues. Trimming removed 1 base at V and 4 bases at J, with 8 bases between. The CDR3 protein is CASSQVTRYNEQFF. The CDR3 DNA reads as TGTGCCAGCAGCCAAGTTACCAGATACAATGAGCAGTTCTTC.

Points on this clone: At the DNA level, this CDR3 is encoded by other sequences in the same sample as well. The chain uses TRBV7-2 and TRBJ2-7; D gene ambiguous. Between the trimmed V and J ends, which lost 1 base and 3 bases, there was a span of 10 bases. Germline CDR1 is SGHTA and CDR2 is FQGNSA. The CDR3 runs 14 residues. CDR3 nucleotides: TGTGCCAGCAGCTTAGGAGGTAGACGCTACGAGCAGTACTTC. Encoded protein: CASSLGGRRYEQYF.

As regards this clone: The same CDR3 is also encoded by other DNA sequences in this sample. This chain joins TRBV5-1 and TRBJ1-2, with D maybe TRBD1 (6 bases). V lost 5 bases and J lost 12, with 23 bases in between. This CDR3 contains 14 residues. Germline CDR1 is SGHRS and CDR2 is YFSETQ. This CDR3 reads CASRTYREKGVNTF. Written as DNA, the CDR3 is TGCGCCAGCAGGACATACAGGGAAAAGGGGGTAAACACCTTC.

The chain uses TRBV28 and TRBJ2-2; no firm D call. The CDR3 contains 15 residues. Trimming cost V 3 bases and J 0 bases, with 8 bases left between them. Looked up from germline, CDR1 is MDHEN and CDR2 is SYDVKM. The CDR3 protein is CASSFGRSNTGELFF. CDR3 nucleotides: TGTGCCAGCAGTTTCGGCAGATCGAACACCGGGGAGCTGTTTTTT.

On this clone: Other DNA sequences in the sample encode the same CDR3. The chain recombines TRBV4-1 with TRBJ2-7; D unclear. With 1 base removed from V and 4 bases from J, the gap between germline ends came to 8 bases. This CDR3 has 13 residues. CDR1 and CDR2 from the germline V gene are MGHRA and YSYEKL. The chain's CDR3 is CASSQVLGYEQYF. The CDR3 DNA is TGCGCCAGCAGCCAAGTACTTGGGTACGAGCAGTACTTC.

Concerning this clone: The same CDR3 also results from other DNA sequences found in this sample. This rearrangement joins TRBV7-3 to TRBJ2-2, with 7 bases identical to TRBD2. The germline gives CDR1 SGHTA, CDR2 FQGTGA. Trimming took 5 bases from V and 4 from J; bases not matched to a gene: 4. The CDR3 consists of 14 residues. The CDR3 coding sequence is TGTGCCAGCAGCCGAACGGGGGGCACCGGGGAGCTGTTTTTT. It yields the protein CASSRTGGTGELFF.

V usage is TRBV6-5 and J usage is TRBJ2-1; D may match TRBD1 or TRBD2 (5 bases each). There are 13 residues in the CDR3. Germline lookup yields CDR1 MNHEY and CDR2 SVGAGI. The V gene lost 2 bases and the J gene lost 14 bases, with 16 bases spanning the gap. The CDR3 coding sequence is TGTGCCAGCAGTTACCGCTTGGGGGAGATGGAGTTCTTC. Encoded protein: CASSYRLGEMEFF.